The TCR beta chain under discussion was sequenced for a study of beta chain features in type 1 diabetes. The sequenced template was cDNA made from the entire isolated RNA. Profiling relied on immunoSEQ multiplex PCR, and the TCRdb table lists in-frame clones only, not all of them. Among under 400,000 clones listed, about 18% were seen once. Only a few counts were recorded for this clone. The CDR3 covers 17 residues. V was cut by 0 bases and J by 5 bases, with 20 bases left in between. Germline V gene sequence: CDR1 GTSNPN, CDR2 SVGIG (reference sequence). The sequence came from a young woman in good health. Sequenced: naive CD4+ T cells from blood. The V call is TRBV30, the J call TRBJ2-1; D possibly corresponds to TRBD2 (6 bases). The CDR3 sequence is CAWSVTPGRTGDNEQFF. The CDR3 region has the DNA TGTGCCTGGAGTGTGACGCCAGGGAGGACGGGGGACAATGAGCAGTTCTTC.